Reported below is one T cell receptor (beta chain). What it binds is not known. This sample stems from a study of CD8+ T cells in alopecia areata. Study observations and caveats: Elevated clonality characterized lesional scalp relative to normal scalp, particularly in alopecia totalis/universalis.

Peripheral blood samples and lesional scalp punch biopsies were obtained from alopecia areata patients. The sorting of PBMCs gave CD4+ and CD8+ T cells. Extracted RNA was reverse transcribed into cDNA, the sequencing template. Sequenced by immunoSEQ multiplex PCR; TCRdb stores in-frame clones only, minus some. The sample has some 95,000 clones, roughly two fifths seen once. The sequenced material came from CD4+ T cells sorted from blood. This receptor was identified in a human donor with alopecia areata.

The CDR3 DNA follows: TGCAGCGTTGGCTCCCCAGGGGCCACTGAAGCTTTCTTT. Its translation is CSVGSPGATEAFF. The chain links TRBV29-1 to TRBJ1-1, with a weak D call TRBD1 (6 bases). This CDR3 has 13 amino acids. V dropped 4 bases and J dropped 4 bases, with 13 bases sitting between them. The germline V gene has CDR1 SQVTM and CDR2 ANQGSEA.